One and the same sample provided the 19 T cell receptor beta chains below, sequenced in a study of identifying expanded T cells in peripheral blood. Generated by immunoSEQ multiplex PCR, the TCRdb table keeps only in-frame clones and is missing some. The data show under 150,000 clones, 75% to 90% seen once. Sequences were obtained from blood. These receptors all come from a person between 18 and 75 years old in good health.

V is TRBV10-3 and J is TRBJ2-1; D is undetermined. Germline lookup yields CDR1 ENHRY and CDR2 SYGVKD. This CDR3 comprises 12 residues. The CDR3 spells CGTASSYNEQFF. The CDR3 DNA reads as TGTGGCACAGCCAGCTCCTACAATGAGCAGTTCTTC.

The chain joins TRBV7-9 to TRBJ2-1; D gene ambiguous. V was pared by 8 bases and J by 7 bases, with 9 bases between. This CDR3 has 11 residues. Per germline, CDR1 SEHNR and CDR2 FQNEAQ (reference sequence). DNA for the CDR3: TGTGCCAGCGGGGTCATGAATGAGCAGTTCTTC. It codes for CASGVMNEQFF.

The chain joins TRBV5-1 to TRBJ2-3, with D perhaps TRBD2 (7 bases). The germline CDR1 and CDR2 sequences are SGHRS and YFSETQ. Trimming removed 4 bases at V and 5 bases at J, with 14 bases between. CDR3 length: 14 residues. CDR3 sequence (DNA): TGCGCCAGCAGCCGCGTGGGGGGGCAAGATACGCAGTATTTT. Amino acid sequence: CASSRVGGQDTQYF.

The chain employs TRBV18 and TRBJ2-4; the D gene could be TRBD1 or TRBD2 (5 bases each). V was shortened by 0 bases and J by 5 bases, with 14 bases between the two germline ends. The CDR3 spans 16 residues. Germline values: CDR1 KGHSH, CDR2 LQKENI. CDR3 amino acids: CASSPPGQSGENIQYF. The CDR3 DNA sequence: TGTGCCAGCTCACCACCGGGGCAGTCCGGGGAAAACATTCAGTACTTC.

The rearrangement links TRBV6-4 to TRBJ2-7; possible D gene TRBD1, 7 bases. Trimming shortened V by 4 bases and J by 1 base, and 11 bases separated the two germline ends. The CDR3 length is 14 residues. Germline CDR1 is MRHNA and CDR2 is SNTAGT. The DNA of the CDR3 is TGTGCCAGCAGTGGCAGGGGGGAGTCCTACGAGCAGTACTTC. It yields the protein CASSGRGESYEQYF.

The chain has TRBV7-9 and TRBJ1-5, with D hard to call. CDR3 length equals 13 residues. The germline CDR1 and CDR2 sequences are SEHNR and FQNEAQ (reference sequence). The V end lost 1 base, the J end lost 5 bases, and 6 bases lay between the germline ends. CDR3 loop: CASSLGGHQPQHF. The CDR3 DNA follows: TGTGCCAGCAGCTTAGGGGGTCATCAGCCCCAGCATTTT. Complete variable domain (other parts from reference TRBV7-9 and TRBJ1-5): DTGVSQNPRHKITKRGQNVTFRCDPISEHNRLYWYRQTLGQGPEFLTYFQNEAQLEKSRLLSDRFSAERPKGSFSTLEIQRTEQGDSAMYLCASSLGGHQPQHFGDGTRLSIL.

The rearrangement joins TRBV18 to TRBJ2-2, with D possibly matching TRBD2 (6 bases). This CDR3 is 16 amino acids long. Looked up from germline, CDR1 is KGHSH and CDR2 is LQKENI. The V end was cut by 3 bases, the J end by 2 bases, with 13 bases between. The CDR3 reads CASSPFPGANTGELFF. CDR3 nucleotide sequence: TGTGCCAGCTCACCCTTCCCGGGAGCAAACACCGGGGAGCTGTTTTTT.

This clone was seen a single time. The V call is TRBV7-2, the J call TRBJ1-3; the D is unclear. Germline loops: CDR1 SGHTA, CDR2 FQGNSA. There are 15 residues in the CDR3. V was trimmed by 4 bases and J by 4 bases, leaving 14 bases between them. As DNA, the CDR3 is TGTGCCAGCAGCTCCGAGGCATTTGGAGGAAACACCATATATTTT. This encodes CASSSEAFGGNTIYF.

The chain links TRBV5-1 to TRBJ2-7, with D perhaps matching TRBD2 (6 bases). Trimming left V 4 bases short and J 7 bases short, with 15 bases between. Germline CDR1 is SGHRS and CDR2 is YFSETQ. This CDR3 comprises 13 residues. The CDR3 DNA is TGCGCCAGCAGCCTGGGACTGAATTGGGAGCAGTACTTC. Translating gives CASSLGLNWEQYF.

The rearrangement links TRBV14 to TRBJ2-1; D is unresolved. This CDR3 is built from 12 residues. V was clipped by 8 bases and J by 6 bases, with 11 bases between them. Per the germline V gene, CDR1 is SGHDN and CDR2 is FVKESK. CDR3 sequence: CASAPAFNEQFF. The CDR3 bases are TGTGCCAGCGCTCCCGCCTTCAATGAGCAGTTCTTC.

The chain uses TRBV6-1 and TRBJ1-1; TRBD1 might be the D (6 bases). This CDR3 has 14 residues. CDR1 is MNHNS, CDR2 SASEGT, per germline. V was clipped by 8 bases and J by 4 bases, with 17 bases between them. The CDR3 region has the DNA TGTGCCAGCGGAAGACCAGGGGTCCCCACTGAAGCTTTCTTT. It translates to CASGRPGVPTEAFF.

This clone was counted a few times. The J gene is TRBJ2-5, the V gene TRBV6-6; D uncertain. This CDR3 has 11 amino acids. CDR1 and CDR2 (germline): MNHNY, SVGAGI (reference sequence). V lost 0 bases and J lost 13, with 9 bases in between. CDR3 in amino acids: CASSYSLEAYF. DNA for the CDR3: TGTGCCAGCAGTTACTCGTTAGAAGCGTACTTC.

The CDR3: CASSPRGEAGGYNEQFF. The CDR3 region has the DNA TGCGCCAGCAGCCCGAGGGGAGAAGCGGGGGGATACAATGAGCAGTTCTTC. This chain uses TRBV5-1 with TRBJ2-1, with TRBD2 matching over 9 bases. The length of the CDR3 is 17 residues. Germline assignment: CDR1 SGHRS and CDR2 YFSETQ. V shed 4 bases and J 4 bases; nucleotides not matched to a gene: 12.

The chain joins TRBV5-1 to TRBJ1-1; possibly TRBD1 for D (5 bases). The V gene lost 1 base and the J gene lost 4 bases, with 14 bases spanning the gap. Germline CDR1 and CDR2: SGHRS and YFSETQ. The CDR3 sequence is 15 residues long. The CDR3 is CASSLFGGIGTEAFF. The CDR3, as DNA: TGCGCCAGCAGCTTGTTTGGGGGGATAGGCACTGAAGCTTTCTTT.

The V call is TRBV9, the J call TRBJ1-6; TRBD1 is a possible D gene (6 bases). The CDR3 length is 14 residues. Germline CDR1 SGDLS, CDR2 YYNGEE. V was clipped by 2 bases and J by 10 bases, with 13 bases between them. CDR3 in DNA: TGTGCCAGCAGCGTCTCAGGGGTACGGTCACCCCTCCACTTT. Protein sequence: CASSVSGVRSPLHF.

This sequence joins TRBV27 and TRBJ2-7, with D perhaps being TRBD1 or TRBD2 (5 bases each). Between the trimmed V and J ends, which lost 2 bases and 2 bases, there was a span of 10 bases. Germline CDR1 is MNHEY and CDR2 is SMNVEV (reference sequence). The length of the CDR3 is 14 residues. The chain's CDR3 is CASSLGGLPYEQYF. The CDR3 DNA is TGTGCCAGCAGTTTAGGGGGATTGCCCTACGAGCAGTACTTC.

This sequence joins TRBV20-1 and TRBJ1-1; a weak D match, TRBD1 (5 bases). CDR1 is DFQATT and CDR2 is SNEGSKA in the germline V gene (reference sequence). V was pared by 2 bases and J by 7 bases, with 5 bases between. CDR3 length equals 10 residues. DNA for the CDR3: TGCAGTGCTAGACAGGGTGAAGCTTTCTTT. It is translated as CSARQGEAFF.

The CDR3 coding sequence is TGTGCCAGTAGTATCAGCCAGGCAAACACTGAAGCTTTCTTT. As protein: CASSISQANTEAFF. The chain recombines TRBV19 with TRBJ1-1; D remains ambiguous. The germline CDR1 and CDR2 sequences are LNHDA and SQIVND (reference sequence). The CDR3 consists of 14 residues. Trimming removed 3 bases from V and 2 bases from J, with 10 bases in between.

This chain links TRBV5-8 with TRBJ1-6; 8 bases map to TRBD1. Per germline, CDR1 SGHTS and CDR2 YDEGEE. V shed 4 bases, J shed 9 bases, and the junction held 9 bases outside the gene matches. This CDR3 has 15 residues. DNA of the CDR3: TGTGCCAGCAGCCGGACGCGGACAGGGATTTCACCCCTCCACTTT. As protein: CASSRTRTGISPLHF.